The 17 T cell receptor beta chains in this list originate from one sample, sequenced in a study of blood T cell repertoires in COVID-19. Generated by immunoSEQ multiplex PCR, the TCRdb table keeps only in-frame clones and is missing some. Here the sample spans nearly 55,000 clones, about 90% being singletons. Sequenced material: peripheral blood. These receptor sequences come from a woman aged 60-75 years with active or convalescent COVID-19.

DNA of the CDR3: TGTGCCAGCAGCGACAGGGGGCTCCGGAATAATGAAAAACTGTTTTTT. It is translated as CASSDRGLRNNEKLFF. The chain carries TRBV5-4 and TRBJ1-4; TRBD1 agrees at 10 bases. The CDR3 contains 16 residues. Looked up from germline, CDR1 is SGHNT and CDR2 is YYREEE (reference sequence). The junction had 7 bases not matched to a gene; V was cut back by 4 bases and J by 4 bases.

The chain recombines TRBV30 with TRBJ1-6, with D possibly being TRBD1 (5 bases). The germline V and J ends were trimmed by 5 bases and 4 bases, with 15 bases remaining between them. The CDR3 is 15 residues long. Per the germline V gene, CDR1 is GTSNPN and CDR2 is SVGIG (reference sequence). CDR3 sequence reads: CAWAAGRVYNSPLHF. CDR3 nucleotides: TGTGCCTGGGCCGCGGGACGGGTGTATAATTCACCCCTCCACTTT.

The chain employs TRBV7-2 and TRBJ2-2; 10 nucleotides agree with TRBD2. The germline CDR1 and CDR2 sequences are SGHTA and FQGNSA. This CDR3 has 17 amino acids. The junction had 13 bases not matched to a gene; V was cut back by 5 bases and J by 7 bases. CDR3 sequence (DNA): TGTGCCAGCAGCCCAAGGGATGGAGCGGGAGGGGGCGGGGAGCTGTTTTTT. This gives the protein CASSPRDGAGGGGELFF.

The chain's CDR3 is CASSLVGTGGAGADTQYF. The CDR3, as DNA: TGTGCCAGCAGCTTAGTCGGGACAGGGGGCGCCGGCGCAGATACGCAGTATTTT. The V and J genes are TRBV7-3 and TRBJ2-3; 12 bases map to TRBD1. J was trimmed by 4 bases and V by 2 bases; bases with no gene match: 10. The germline CDR1 and CDR2 sequences are SGHTA and FQGTGA. The CDR3 consists of 18 residues.

The chain employs TRBV14 and TRBJ1-3; D possibly corresponds to TRBD1 (6 bases). The V end lost 1 base, the J end lost 0 bases, and 10 bases lay between the germline ends. Per germline, CDR1 SGHDN and CDR2 FVKESK. This CDR3 comprises 16 residues. The CDR3, as DNA: TGTGCCAGCAGCCAAGGGGGGCTCCCCTCTGGAAACACCATATATTTT. Protein sequence: CASSQGGLPSGNTIYF. Combining the CDR3 with reference TRBV14 and TRBJ1-3 gives the whole variable domain EAGVTQFPSHSVIEKGQTVTLRCDPISGHDNLYWYRRVMGKEIKFLLHFVKESKQDESGMPNNRFLAERTGGTYSTLKVQPAELEDSGVYFCASSQGGLPSGNTIYFGEGSWLTVV.

The chain recombines TRBV28 with TRBJ1-3; the D gene is possibly TRBD1 (6 bases). The CDR3 has 15 residues. Germline V gene lookup returns CDR1 MDHEN and CDR2 SYDVKM. V was cut by 6 bases and J by 0 bases, with 12 bases left in between. The CDR3 coding sequence is TGTGCCAGCAGCGTTACAGGGTCCTCTGGAAACACCATATATTTT. Protein sequence: CASSVTGSSGNTIYF. The entire variable domain, with the rest obtained from reference TRBV28 and TRBJ1-3, is as follows: DVKVTQSSRYLVKRTGEKVFLECVQDMDHENMFWYRQDPGLGLRLIYFSYDVKMKEKGDIPEGYSVSREKKERFSLILESASTNQTSMYLCASSVTGSSGNTIYFGEGSWLTVV.

The CDR3 DNA follows: TGTGCCAGCAGTTACCCACAAGCGAACACCGGGGAGCTGTTTTTT. Amino acids: CASSYPQANTGELFF. The V gene is TRBV6-2 or TRBV6-3, the J gene TRBJ2-2; no clear D gene. This CDR3 spans 15 amino acids. Trimming shortened V by 2 bases and J by 0 bases, and 7 bases separated the two germline ends. The V gene's germline CDR1 is MNHEY and CDR2 SVGEGT.

The chain recombines TRBV29-1 with TRBJ2-7; possible D gene TRBD1, 8 bases. CDR1 and CDR2 from the germline V gene are SQVTM and ANQGSEA. The CDR3 extends over 13 amino acids. V gave up 5 bases and J gave up 6 bases, with 17 bases separating them. Here the CDR3 DNA reads TGCAGCGTTCTTGGACAGGGAGGGATCGAGCAGTACTTC. Amino acid sequence: CSVLGQGGIEQYF.

The V and J genes are TRBV19 and TRBJ1-5, with D possibly TRBD1 on 5 matching bases. V was shortened by 3 bases and J by 5 bases, with 14 bases between the two germline ends. The CDR3 covers 15 residues. CDR1 is LNHDA, CDR2 SQIVND, per germline (reference sequence). CDR3 sequence: CASSIAGQNYQPQHF. The CDR3 DNA sequence: TGTGCCAGTAGTATCGCAGGGCAAAATTATCAGCCCCAGCATTTT.

This chain connects TRBV4-1 to TRBJ2-7; 10 bases align to TRBD2. The CDR3 extends over 15 amino acids. V lost 2 bases and J lost 3; bases outside the gene matches: 4. In germline, CDR1 is MGHRA, CDR2 YSYEKL. In DNA form, the CDR3 reads TGCGCCAGCAGCCAACTAGCGGGGGCGAACTACGAGCAGTACTTC. Protein: CASSQLAGANYEQYF.

This sequence joins TRBV28 and TRBJ1-1; 10 nucleotides agree with TRBD1. Looked up from germline, CDR1 is MDHEN and CDR2 is SYDVKM. Unmatched junction bases numbered 7, after V lost 11 bases and J lost 4 bases. This CDR3 is 13 amino acids long. The CDR3 DNA sequence: TGTGCCGCAGACAGGGGGCTTGGCACTGAAGCTTTCTTT. This gives the protein CAADRGLGTEAFF. The full variable domain, its missing parts supplied by reference TRBV28 and TRBJ1-1, is DVKVTQSSRYLVKRTGEKVFLECVQDMDHENMFWYRQDPGLGLRLIYFSYDVKMKEKGDIPEGYSVSREKKERFSLILESASTNQTSMYLCAADRGLGTEAFFGQGTRLTVV.

The CDR3 loop is CATSTGQGVGELFF. The CDR3 DNA sequence: TGTGCCACCAGCACGGGACAGGGAGTAGGGGAGCTGTTTTTT. The chain couples TRBV15 to TRBJ2-2; 9 nucleotides agree with TRBD1. The CDR3 contains 14 residues. In germline, CDR1 is LNHNV, CDR2 YYDKDF (reference sequence). Germline trimming cut 4 bases from V and 8 bases from J; bases unmatched to any gene: 5.

Only one count was recorded for this clone. The J gene is TRBJ2-3, the V gene TRBV5-4, with D possibly matching TRBD2 (6 bases). The CDR3 runs to 15 residues. Germline CDR1 is SGHNT and CDR2 is YYREEE (reference sequence). V lost 3 bases to trimming and J lost 0 bases, with 11 bases between them. The CDR3 loop is CASSSGLSSTDTQYF. In DNA, the CDR3 is TGTGCCAGCAGCTCGGGACTTTCTAGCACAGATACGCAGTATTTT.

This chain uses TRBV27 with TRBJ1-2; 9 bases map to TRBD1. After removal of 5 bases from V and 7 bases from J, the junction contained 8 bases not matched to a gene. The CDR3 is made up of 14 amino acids. Germline CDR1 reads MNHEY; CDR2 reads SMNVEV (reference sequence). DNA of the CDR3: TGTGCCAGCAGTGACCGGGACAGGGTACGTGGCTACACCTTC. Its translation: CASSDRDRVRGYTF.

This sequence joins TRBV28 and TRBJ1-1, with a weak D call TRBD1 (5 bases). The CDR3 is 14 amino acids. V dropped 8 bases and J dropped 0 bases, with 13 bases sitting between them. Germline values: CDR1 MDHEN, CDR2 SYDVKM. Here the CDR3 reads CASEQGFMNTEAFF. In DNA form, the CDR3 reads TGTGCCAGCGAGCAGGGTTTCATGAACACTGAAGCTTTCTTT.

The rearrangement links TRBV12-3 or TRBV12-4 to TRBJ1-5; D perhaps matches TRBD1 (5 bases). V dropped 3 bases and J dropped 2 bases, with 5 bases sitting between them. The CDR3 covers 13 residues. The CDR3 coding sequence is TGTGCCAGCAGTTTCAGGGGCAATCAGCCCCAGCATTTT. This codes for CASSFRGNQPQHF.

This chain connects TRBV4-1 to TRBJ2-3; 14 bases are a match to TRBD2. With 4 bases clipped from V and 2 bases from J, the junction kept 5 bases outside the gene matches. The CDR3 is 17 amino acids. The germline V gene has CDR1 MGHRA and CDR2 YSYEKL. The CDR3 here is CASSLRGLAGDTDTQYF. CDR3 nucleotide sequence: TGCGCCAGCAGCCTTCGGGGACTAGCGGGAGACACAGATACGCAGTATTTT.